These 21 T cell receptor beta chains share one sample of origin, sequenced in a study of blood T cell repertoires in COVID-19. Clones were read by immunoSEQ multiplex PCR, and TCRdb kept only the in-frame ones, dropping some. The table includes more than 85,000 clones, 75% to 90% detected once. Specimen: peripheral blood. Receptors originate from a human donor in a cohort sampled during active COVID-19.

The chain combines TRBV5-4 with TRBJ2-5; D perhaps matches TRBD1 (5 bases). Looked up from germline, CDR1 is SGHNT and CDR2 is YYREEE (reference sequence). CDR3 length: 14 amino acids. Trimming left V 4 bases short and J 1 base short, with 11 bases between. The CDR3 region is CASSPWTSQETQYF. The CDR3 DNA sequence: TGTGCCAGCAGCCCCTGGACAAGCCAAGAGACCCAGTACTTC.

The chain couples TRBV7-2 to TRBJ2-5; 8 positions agree with TRBD1. This CDR3 region has 15 residues. Germline V gene lookup returns CDR1 SGHTA and CDR2 FQGNSA. V shed 5 bases and J 3 bases; nucleotides not matched to a gene: 8. CDR3 protein: CASSGSWDRKETQYF. The CDR3 DNA is TGTGCCAGCAGCGGTAGTTGGGACAGGAAAGAGACCCAGTACTTC.

V gene TRBV3-1 (or the pseudogene TRBV3-2) combines with J gene TRBJ2-3; TRBD1 matches at 11 bases. Trimming removed 4 bases from V and 3 bases from J; junction bases left unmatched: 0. The CDR3 is 14 amino acids. CDR1 is LGHDT, CDR2 YNNKEL, per germline (reference sequence). CDR3 protein: CASSRDRGTDTQYF. In DNA, the CDR3 is TGTGCCAGCAGCCGGGACAGGGGGACAGATACGCAGTATTTT.

This rearrangement joins TRBV5-1 to TRBJ2-3; TRBD1 matches at 8 bases. The V and J ends lost 4 bases and 2 bases, in that order; junction bases with no gene match: 9. The germline V gene encodes CDR1 SGHRS and CDR2 YFSETQ. This CDR3 is built from 16 residues. The CDR3 loop is CASSGSTGVSTDTQYF. The CDR3 DNA sequence: TGCGCCAGCAGCGGCTCGACAGGGGTCTCCACAGATACGCAGTATTTT.

This chain joins TRBV7-8 and TRBJ1-6; D uncertain. Germline V gene lookup returns CDR1 SGHVS and CDR2 FQNEAQ. The V and J ends lost 1 base and 3 bases respectively, with 7 bases between them. The CDR3 length is 15 residues. CDR3 protein: CASSLGVSYNSPLHF. The CDR3 DNA reads TGTGCCAGCAGCTTAGGTGTCAGCTATAATTCACCCCTCCACTTT.

The V call is TRBV5-4, the J call TRBJ2-4, with 8 nucleotides matching TRBD2. The CDR3 is 15 residues long. With V trimmed by 3 bases and J by 3 bases, 5 bases remained unmatched. From germline, CDR1 is SGHNT and CDR2 YYREEE (reference sequence). In DNA form, the CDR3 reads TGTGCCAGCAGCTCCTACGGGGGGGACAAAAACATTCAGTACTTC. This translates into CASSSYGGDKNIQYF.

This sequence joins TRBV5-1 and TRBJ2-1; 8 bases are a match to TRBD1. J lost 6 bases, V lost 4 bases, and 6 bases had no gene match. Germline lookup yields CDR1 SGHRS and CDR2 YFSETQ. This CDR3 is built from 14 residues. CDR3 bases: TGCGCCAGCAGCGGGGGGACAGGATCCAATGAGCAGTTCTTC. Residues: CASSGGTGSNEQFF.

This clone came up once. This chain connects TRBV5-4 to TRBJ2-7, with 8 bases lining up with TRBD1. Germline CDR1 and CDR2: SGHNT and YYREEE (reference sequence). The J segment lost 5 bases and the V segment lost 6 bases, leaving 13 bases of the junction unmatched. The CDR3 has 15 residues. CDR3 protein: CASTHSPTGDHEQYF. CDR3 nucleotide sequence: TGTGCCAGCACCCACTCTCCGACAGGGGACCACGAGCAGTACTTC.

The chain links TRBV30 to TRBJ1-4; no definite D call. Looked up from germline, CDR1 is GTSNPN and CDR2 is SVGIG (reference sequence). V was clipped by 4 bases and J by 0 bases, with 9 bases between them. CDR3 size: 14 residues. CDR3 in amino acids: CAWNLEATNEKLFF. CDR3 sequence (DNA): TGTGCCTGGAATCTTGAGGCAACTAATGAAAAACTGTTTTTT.

V usage is TRBV13 and J usage is TRBJ2-3; 8 positions match TRBD2. Germline assignment: CDR1 PRHDT and CDR2 FYEKMQ (reference sequence). With 3 bases clipped from V and 1 base from J, the junction kept 6 bases outside the gene matches. CDR3 length: 16 residues. CDR3 sequence reads: CASSLKGLGGTDTQYF. The CDR3 DNA reads TGTGCCAGCAGCTTGAAGGGACTAGGCGGCACAGATACGCAGTATTTT. Full variable domain (rest looked up from reference TRBV13 and TRBJ2-3): AAGVIQSPRHLIKEKRETATLKCYPIPRHDTVYWYQQGPGQDPQFLISFYEKMQSDKGSIPDRFSAQQFSDYHSELNMSSLELGDSALYFCASSLKGLGGTDTQYFGPGTRLTVL.

V usage is TRBV5-6 and J usage is TRBJ1-2, with D unresolved. This CDR3 region has 15 residues. Germline assignment: CDR1 SGHDT and CDR2 YYEEEE. V lost 4 bases and J 0 bases, leaving 13 bases between the germline ends. Here the CDR3 DNA reads TGTGCCAGCAGCCACTACGGCGGGGCTAACTATGGCTACACCTTC. Translating gives CASSHYGGANYGYTF.

The V call is TRBV28, the J call TRBJ2-3; D is perhaps TRBD2 (7 bases). V was pared by 3 bases and J by 2 bases, with 12 bases between. Germline CDR1 is MDHEN and CDR2 is SYDVKM. The CDR3 totals 15 residues. The CDR3 nucleotides read TGTGCCAGCAGTTTGGGGGGGCCGGCCACAGATACGCAGTATTTT. As protein: CASSLGGPATDTQYF.

Many counts were recorded for this clone. The chain recombines TRBV15 with TRBJ2-7; a possible D gene is TRBD2 (6 bases). With 1 base removed from V and 5 bases from J, the gap between germline ends came to 18 bases. This CDR3 has 16 residues. Germline V gene sequence: CDR1 LNHNV, CDR2 YYDKDF (reference sequence). The DNA of the CDR3 is TGTGCCACCAGCAGAGGACTGGACGGGAGTCGGGACGAGCAGTACTTC. It translates to CATSRGLDGSRDEQYF.

The V gene is TRBV21-1, the J gene TRBJ1-6; the D call TRBD1 from the table was never checked on the DNA. TRBV21-1 is classified as a pseudogene. This CDR3 has 23 residues. The CDR3 nucleotides read TGTGCCAGCAGCAATTATACTCCCCTGGGGGACAGGGACTCGATCCACCGAAATTCACCCCTCCACTTT. It codes for CASSNYTPLGDRDSIHRNSPLHF.

The V call is TRBV19, the J call TRBJ2-1; the D gene is possibly TRBD2 (5 bases). The CDR3 runs 16 residues. CDR1 is LNHDA and CDR2 is SQIVND in the germline V gene (reference sequence). Trimming left V 4 bases short and J 0 bases short, with 13 bases between. The CDR3 sequence is CASSTLLGSSYNEQFF. Written as DNA, the CDR3 is TGTGCCAGTAGTACCCTACTGGGGAGCTCCTACAATGAGCAGTTCTTC.

V is TRBV6-2 or TRBV6-3 and J is TRBJ2-4; D not certain. The CDR3 totals 12 residues. CDR1 and CDR2 (germline): MNHEY, SVGEGT. The V end was cut by 3 bases, the J end by 6 bases, with 6 bases between. The CDR3 coding sequence is TGTGCCAGCAGTTATACAGTAAACATTCAGTACTTC. This sequence encodes CASSYTVNIQYF.

V is TRBV6-2 or TRBV6-3 and J is TRBJ2-4, with D possibly TRBD1 on 6 matching bases. This CDR3 spans 16 amino acids. Germline-derived CDR1 and CDR2 are MNHEY and SVGEGT. Trimming took 5 bases from V and 0 from J, leaving 14 bases between them. The CDR3 DNA reads TGTGCCAGCAGTCGAAACCCGACAGGAGCCAAAAACATTCAGTACTTC. Protein: CASSRNPTGAKNIQYF.

The rearrangement links TRBV6-5 to TRBJ1-4, with D maybe TRBD1 (6 bases). The germline V gene encodes CDR1 MNHEY and CDR2 SVGAGI. V was trimmed by 6 bases and J by 7 bases, leaving 12 bases between them. The CDR3 length is 13 residues. CDR3 nucleotides: TGTGCCAGCAGGGGCAGGGGTGTTGAAAAACTGTTTTTT. This encodes CASRGRGVEKLFF.

The chain couples TRBV11-2 to TRBJ2-5; 9 positions match TRBD2. Germline V gives CDR1 SGHAT, CDR2 FQNNGV. The CDR3 extends over 16 amino acids. The ends lost 1 base at V and 5 bases at J; junction bases unmatched: 8. CDR3 protein: CASSLAASGVGETQYF. The CDR3 nucleotides are TGTGCCAGCAGCTTAGCTGCTAGCGGGGTGGGGGAGACCCAGTACTTC.

This clone has a single count. The genes are TRBV7-2 and TRBJ2-2, with TRBD2 as a possible D gene (5 bases). V lost 6 bases, J lost 5 bases, and 13 bases lay in between. The CDR3 consists of 14 residues. Looked up from germline, CDR1 is SGHTA and CDR2 is FQGNSA. The CDR3 DNA reads as TGTGCCAGCAGATATTTGGGCGGGACCGGGGAGCTGTTTTTT. It specifies CASRYLGGTGELFF.

A note on this clone: This sample includes further DNA sequences coding for the same CDR3. The V gene is TRBV2, the J gene TRBJ1-5, with D maybe TRBD1 (5 bases). The germline V gene encodes CDR1 SNHLY and CDR2 FYNNEI. Trimming removed 3 bases at V and 2 bases at J, with 11 bases between. This CDR3 contains 15 residues. The CDR3: CASSEQGAGNQPQHF. CDR3 sequence (DNA): TGTGCCAGCAGTGAGCAGGGTGCGGGCAATCAGCCCCAGCATTTT. Complete variable domain (other parts from reference TRBV2 and TRBJ1-5): EPEVTQTPSHQVTQMGQEVILRCVPISNHLYFYWYRQILGQKVEFLVSFYNNEISEKSEIFDDQFSVERPDGSNFTLKIRSTKLEDSAMYFCASSEQGAGNQPQHFGDGTRLSIL.